Listed below are T cell receptor beta chains from one sample, sequenced in a study of T cell repertoires in cytomegalovirus infection. TCRdb independently ran MiXCR on the reads; one entry per CDR3 protein. The sample yields about 190,000 distinct CDR3 sequences, over 25% seen once. Sequencing was performed on PBMCs. The receptors come from a human donor in good health (CMV status not recorded). Some clones in this sample may be carry-over from other donors' samples. CDR3s include the opening cysteine and the closing phenylalanine or tryptophan. A D gene is named only where the DNA matches it firmly. Clone size, where shown, is once, few, many, or a class for clones that have expanded.

D gene | clone size | J gene | V gene | CDR3 DNA | CDR3 protein
. | many | TRBJ2-5 | TRBV11-2 | TGTGCCAGCAGCTCGGGCGGGGGCAGCGGCCAAGAGACCCAGTACTTC | CASSSGGGSGQETQYF
TRBD2 | . | TRBJ2-1 | TRBV20-1 | TGCAGTGCTGGGACGACTAGCGGGGGGTCTGAGCAGTTCTTC | CSAGTTSGGSEQFF
TRBD2 | . | TRBJ2-7 | TRBV28 | TGTGCCAGCAGTTTGATCGGGGGGGGAAACTACGAGCAGTACTTC | CASSLIGGGNYEQYF
. | . | TRBJ1-1 | TRBV7-8 | TGTGCCAGCACGGGACCCAGGAACACTGAAGCTTTCTTT | CASTGPRNTEAFF
TRBD1 | . | TRBJ1-4 | TRBV20-1 | TGCAGTGCTGCGGACAGGCTTAATGAAAAACTGTTTTTT | CSAADRLNEKLFF
. | . | TRBJ2-7 | TRBV10-3 | TGTGCCATCAGTGAGTCCCTTGGCGGGGAGAAGTACTTC | CAISESLGGEKYF
. | few | TRBJ1-3 | TRBV2 | TGTGCCAGTTTATACCCGACAGCCTCTGGAAACACCATATATTTT | CASLYPTASGNTIYF
TRBD1 | . | TRBJ1-2 | TRBV6-1 | TGTGCCAGCAGTAAAAGCAGGGGGCCGGTCCGGGGCTACACCTTC | CASSKSRGPVRGYTF
TRBD1 | . | TRBJ2-7 | TRBV6-5 | TGTGCCAGCAGCTCCTTACCGGGACAGGGGGCCCCCTACGAGCAGTACTTC | CASSSLPGQGAPYEQYF
TRBD1 | . | TRBJ1-1 | TRBV7-3 | TGTGCCAGCAGTCCCAGGGGGATGGCTGAAGCTTTCTTT | CASSPRGMAEAFF
. | . | TRBJ2-7 | TRBV7-2 | TGTGCCAGCAGCTTTTCCAGTATCGGGGCCTACGAGCAGTACTTC | CASSFSSIGAYEQYF
TRBD1 | . | TRBJ2-4 | TRBV2 | TGTGCCAGCAGTGGGGACAGGGTTGACATTCAGTACTTC | CASSGDRVDIQYF
. | . | TRBJ1-1 | TRBV6-2/TRBV6-3 | TGTGCCAGCAGGCTCGGACCGAACACTGAAGCTTTCTTT | CASRLGPNTEAFF
. | . | TRBJ2-7 | TRBV4-1 | TGCGCCAGCAGCCAAGACGAGGGGCCTGGGGGCGAGCAGTACTTC | CASSQDEGPGGEQYF
. | . | TRBJ2-3 | TRBV6-5 | TGTGCCAGCAGTGGATGGGTATCGGGCACAGATACGCAGTATTTT | CASSGWVSGTDTQYF
. | . | TRBJ1-2 | TRBV10-2 | TGCGCCAGCAGAGACATCAACTATGGCTACACCTTC | CASRDINYGYTF
. | few | TRBJ2-1 | TRBV10-2 | TGCGCCAGCAGTGAGGGAGGGCTCAATCTCCGGCGAGACAATGAGCAGTTCTTC | CASSEGGLNLRRDNEQFF
. | . | TRBJ2-2 | TRBV10-3 | TGTGCCACCGTAGGGGGTCGGAACACCGGGGAGCTGTTTTTT | CATVGGRNTGELFF
TRBD1 | . | TRBJ1-4 | TRBV6-5 | TGTGCCAGCAGATCACAGGGGGTAACTGATGAAAAACTGTTTTTT | CASRSQGVTDEKLFF